The rows below give T cell receptor beta chains drawn from one sample of a study of cytomegalovirus exposure and HLA in healthy donors. TCRdb keeps only in-frame clones here, not all; method: immunoSEQ multiplex PCR. Here the sample spans 95,000 to 150,000 clones, about two thirds being singletons. Sequencing was performed on PBMCs. The receptor source for this set is a man aged 60 to 75 in good health and CMV-seropositive. CDR3s include the opening cysteine and the closing phenylalanine or tryptophan. Each record gives: clone size, V gene, D gene, J gene, CDR3 DNA, CDR3 protein. D genes are given only for firm matches. Clone sizes are given selectively: once, few, many, or a class where the clone is expanded.

>NA|TRBV5-4|NA|TRBJ1-1
TGTGCCAGCAGCTTTACAGCGAACACTGAAGCTTTCTTT
CASSFTANTEAFF
>few|TRBV2|NA|TRBJ2-3
TGTGCCAGCAGGGATAGGACAGAAGATACGCAGTATTTT
CASRDRTEDTQYF
>NA|TRBV30|TRBD2|TRBJ2-3
TGTGCCTGGAGTCAAAGCGGGGGGTCAGATACGCAGTATTTT
CAWSQSGGSDTQYF
>once|TRBV15|TRBD1|TRBJ1-1
TGTGCCACCAGCAGACCCTACAGGGGTAGCACTGAAGCTTTCTTT
CATSRPYRGSTEAFF
>once|TRBV5-1|TRBD1|TRBJ1-2
TGCGCCAGCAGCTTGGACAGGGGGCACGGCTACACCTTC
CASSLDRGHGYTF
>NA|TRBV10-3|TRBD1|TRBJ1-2
TGTGCCATCACCCGGGACCCGGACAGGCCCTATGGCTACACCTTC
CAITRDPDRPYGYTF
>NA|TRBV6-5|NA|TRBJ1-2
TGTGCCAGCAGACGATTGGAGGGTGGCTACACCTTC
CASRRLEGGYTF
>NA|TRBV5-6|NA|TRBJ2-2
TGTGCCAGCAGCTTGGAACGGGCCGGGGAGCTGTTTTTT
CASSLERAGELFF
>NA|TRBV7-9|TRBD2|TRBJ2-1
TGTGCCAGCAGCCTCGGTAGCGGGGGGGCCAATGAGCAGTTCTTC
CASSLGSGGANEQFF
>NA|TRBV11-2|TRBD2|TRBJ2-1
TGTGCCAGCAGCCCGACTAGCGGGAGTTGGGATGAGCAGTTCTTC
CASSPTSGSWDEQFF
>NA|TRBV7-3|NA|TRBJ2-3
TGTGCCAGCAGCCTCACCAGCGCGTTCACAGATACGCAGTATTTT
CASSLTSAFTDTQYF
>NA|TRBV5-1|NA|TRBJ1-4
TGCGCCAGCAGCTTAGACACCACTGAAAAACTGTTTTTT
CASSLDTTEKLFF
>NA|TRBV5-5|NA|TRBJ1-5
TGTGCCAGCAGCTTGGGGCCAGGAACAATCGTGCAGCCCCAGCATTTT
CASSLGPGTIVQPQHF
>once|TRBV28|NA|TRBJ1-2
TGTGCCAGCAGTTTAGGCAGTAACTATGGCTACACCTTC
CASSLGSNYGYTF
>NA|TRBV7-9|NA|TRBJ1-1
TGTGCCAGCAGCAAAAACCCAGGGTTTGTGAACACTGAAGCTTTCTTT
CASSKNPGFVNTEAFF